The 3 T cell receptor beta chains presented below share a single source sample, sequenced in a study of T cell repertoires in cytomegalovirus infection. TCRdb re-called the reads through MiXCR, storing one row per CDR3 protein. The sample includes some 600,000 distinct CDR3 sequences, about 24% of them seen just once. The sequenced sample consisted of CD8+ T cells from PBMCs. Receptors were obtained from a human donor in good health (CMV status not recorded). Some clones in this sample may be carry-over from other donors' samples.

The chain uses TRBV12-5 and TRBJ2-5; tentatively, D is TRBD2 (7 bases). V was cut by 5 bases and J by 5 bases, with 21 bases left in between. CDR1 LGHNT and CDR2 FRNRAP come from the germline V gene. The CDR3 sequence is 16 residues long. The CDR3 here is CASGPFGGGAGETQYF. The CDR3 nucleotides read TGTGCTAGTGGTCCCTTTGGAGGGGGGGCAGGGGAGACCCAGTACTTC. Filled out from reference TRBV12-5 and TRBJ2-5, the complete variable domain reads DARVTQTPRHKVTEMGQEVTMRCQPILGHNTVFWYRQTMMQGLELLAYFRNRAPLDDSGMPKDRFSAEMPDATLATLKIQPSEPRDSAVYFCASGPFGGGAGETQYFGPGTRLLVL.

In its sample, this clonotype was seen many times. V and J are TRBV6-1 and TRBJ2-3, with no clear D. V was clipped by 3 bases and J by 4 bases, with 23 bases between them. Germline V gene lookup returns CDR1 MNHNS and CDR2 SASEGT. The CDR3 runs to 18 residues. Written as DNA, the CDR3 is TGTGCCAGCAGTGACGTATCTTCCGGGCCGTCACCCCCAGATACGCAGTATTTT. This sequence encodes CASSDVSSGPSPPDTQYF.

This clonotype was detected only a few times. The chain is built from TRBV28 and TRBJ2-1; perhaps TRBD2 as D (7 bases). V was shortened by 3 bases and J by 7 bases, with 22 bases between the two germline ends. There are 17 residues in the CDR3. The germline CDR1 and CDR2 sequences are MDHEN and SYDVKM. CDR3 in DNA: TGTGCCAGCAGTTTCCTCTCGGCGGGGGCTAGGTTGAATGAGCAGTTCTTC. Protein product: CASSFLSAGARLNEQFF.